This entry concerns a single TCR beta chain. Its antigen target is currently unknown. Base quality data are lacking; no much larger clone is found one base away. In light of the paper, this sample's time point label describes: baseline before first vaccination. Vaccinee samples were obtained from the UK trials COV001 and COV002, which included a single-blind randomized controlled phase 2/3 trial of AZD1222 (ChAdOx1 nCoV-19) in healthy adults. Trial participant PBMC samples were collected at day 0 and day 28 after the second dose for TCRbeta chain sequencing. Including cysteine and phenylalanine, the CDR3 has 14 amino acids. The DNA shown is the 42-base CDR3, in frame from base 1. V is shortened by 8 bases, J by 2 bases, and the region joining them spans 15 bases. According to the germline V gene, CDR1 reads SGHRS and CDR2 reads YFSETQ. The CDR3 regions of human TCRbeta chains were analyzed by immunosequencing. As for how the authors treated the data: Repertoire TCRs were matched against a reference library of SARS-CoV-2-specific TCRs generated with the MIRA antigen-specificity platform. Breadth meant the fraction of unique TCRs that were SARS-CoV-2-associated, whereas depth meant the fraction of total T cells that were SARS-CoV-2-associated. Using the MIRA data, every spike-specific TCR was mapped to the spike region that the TCR reacted to and assigned to either a CD4 or a CD8 class. Log10-transformed breadth and depth values were compared by one-way ANOVA with Sidak's multiple comparisons tests. This immuneACCESS table, as held by TCRdb, lists in-frame sequences with V and J called but not all clones. Of the missing ones, under half trace to an unresolved V gene in checked studies; the others have no known cause. That table furnishes V, J and clone size, whereas the DNA furnished D and trimming. For this sample the table gives 95,000 to 150,000 clones, of which under 85% were detected only once. The ten top clones hold 6.2% of the sample.

This specimen belongs to a study of T cell responses to AZD1222 COVID-19 vaccine (dated by TCRdb to 2020 to 2023). Background on the whole study: AZD1222 recipients given second doses at about 4 weeks or at about 12 weeks were pooled, since spike-specific TCR depth and breadth were not found to differ between the two schedules. Trial participants were enrolled by age into subgroups of 18-55, 56-69 and 70-plus years, and roughly 150, 30 and 60 TCR-sequenced participants, respectively, were included in these subgroups. A total of just over 230 trial participants underwent TCR sequencing, of whom about 210 had received two doses of AZD1222 and about 25 had received two doses of the MenACWY control vaccine. Broader findings and caveats from the paper: Vaccine-associated CD4 TCRs spanned the whole spike protein, with dominant responses in regions 160-218 and 743-854. Reportedly, almost half of the unique spike-specific TCRs recognized epitopes lying outside the regions that are mutated in the B.1.351 and B.1.1.7 variants. Most participants were white British and females outnumbered males, and the authors suggested that clonal diversity may have been underestimated. Conclusions about previously exposed vaccinees were limited because only a handful of AZD1222 recipients were SARS-CoV-2 seropositive at baseline. In the small 56-69-year group, the increase in depth fell short of significance, most likely because of low power. A significant rise in spike-specific TCR breadth and depth was observed after two AZD1222 doses relative to day 0 and relative to MenACWY recipients. Because no samples from the day 14 peak response were available, repertoires could be characterized only after the peak T cell response.

Sequencing was performed on peripheral blood, taken on day 0 of AZD1222 vaccination. The chain uses TRBV5-1 and TRBJ2-3, with a tentative D gene TRBD1 over 5 matching bases. This TCR derives from an adult in good health. The DNA reads TGCGCCAGTTCCGTCCGACAGACCACAGATACGCAGTATTTT. Translated, it gives CASSVRQTTDTQYF. With all but the CDR3 taken from the reference TRBV5-1 and TRBJ2-3 genes, the full variable domain is: KAGVTQTPRYLIKTRGQQVTLSCSPISGHRSVSWYQQTPGQGLQFLFEYFSETQRNKGNFPGRFSGRQFSNSRSEMNVSTLELGDSALYLCASSVRQTTDTQYFGPGTRLTVL.